The clone carrying this TCR beta chain has a single count. This entry belongs to a study of cytomegalovirus exposure and HLA in healthy donors. The PCR had 60 Vbeta and 13 Jbeta primers. Libraries were prepared by immunoSEQ multiplex PCR; TCRdb keeps only in-frame clonotypes and omits some of them. The table lists some 150,000 clones, about 83% of them singletons. CDR1 is SGHAT, CDR2 FQNNGV, per germline. This CDR3 comprises 16 residues. V was clipped by 5 bases and J by 2 bases; unmatched bases: 8. This receptor was taken from a woman aged 25 to 39 in good health and CMV-seronegative. The chain links TRBV11-2 to TRBJ2-7; 11 bases fit TRBD1. The sequencing sample was made of PBMCs. The CDR3 loop reads CASSPRTGGAAYEQYF. Written as DNA, the CDR3 is TGTGCCAGCAGCCCCCGGACAGGGGGCGCAGCCTACGAGCAGTACTTC.